This T cell receptor (beta chain) comes out of a study of cytomegalovirus exposure and HLA in healthy donors. A multiplex PCR was run with 60 Vbeta primers and 13 Jbeta primers. Sequencing was performed with immunoSEQ multiplex PCR; in TCRdb, only in-frame clones are kept and a portion is missing. Among about 140,000 clones, roughly 70% were seen once, and the ten largest hold about 2.2%. The CDR3 sequence is 14 residues long. Germline CDR1 and CDR2: SNHLY and FYNNEI. The junction had 9 bases not matched to a gene; V was cut back by 7 bases and J by 3 bases. This clone was detected a few times. This sequence was found in a woman aged 55-75 years in good health and CMV-seropositive. Sequencing was done on a sample of PBMCs. V usage is TRBV2 and J usage is TRBJ2-7; 7 bases are shared with TRBD1. As DNA, the CDR3 is TGTGCCAGCAACCGGGACAGCGATCTCTACGAGCAGTACTTC. The encoded protein is CASNRDSDLYEQYF. Full variable domain (outside the CDR3, taken from reference TRBV2 and TRBJ2-7): EPEVTQTPSHQVTQMGQEVILRCVPISNHLYFYWYRQILGQKVEFLVSFYNNEISEKSEIFDDQFSVERPDGSNFTLKIRSTKLEDSAMYFCASNRDSDLYEQYFGPGTRLTVT.